One and the same sample provided the 3 T cell receptor beta chains below, sequenced in a study of T cell repertoires in cytomegalovirus infection. Using its own MiXCR run on the reads, TCRdb lists one record per CDR3 protein. The sample contains some 180,000 distinct CDR3 sequences, roughly 9.8% of which appear only once. Material: PBMCs. Receptors originate from a human donor in good health (CMV status not recorded). Some clones in this sample may be carry-over from other donors' samples.

This clonotype has more than one count but fewer than ten. The chain employs TRBV6-2 or TRBV6-3 and TRBJ2-1; D is tentatively TRBD1 or TRBD2 (5 bases each). Looked up from germline, CDR1 is MNHEY and CDR2 is SVGEGT. CDR3 size: 12 residues. The ends were cut back, 4 bases at V and 4 bases at J, with 5 bases in the middle. In DNA form, the CDR3 reads TGTGCCAGCAGTTGGGGGTACAATGAGCAGTTCTTC. Protein: CASSWGYNEQFF.

This clonotype has at least ten counts. The chain joins TRBV7-9 to TRBJ1-1; D ambiguous. This CDR3 has 12 amino acids. V was pared by 3 bases and J by 8 bases, with 10 bases between. Germline V CDR1 and CDR2: SEHNR, FQNEAQ (reference sequence). The CDR3 spells CASSFIHQEAFF. The CDR3, as DNA: TGTGCCAGCAGCTTTATACACCAAGAAGCTTTCTTT.

This clonotype occurred a few times. The CDR3 DNA follows: TGTGCCAGCATCAGCGGGAGCGAGCAGTACTTC. Its protein product is CASISGSEQYF. V gene TRBV6-5 combines with J gene TRBJ2-7; 8 bases are shared with TRBD2. The CDR3 length is 11 residues. After removal of 7 bases from V and 6 bases from J, the junction contained 2 bases not matched to a gene. The germline V gene has CDR1 MNHEY and CDR2 SVGAGI.